This T cell receptor beta chain was documented in a study of T cells after posttransplantation cyclophosphamide. A marrow graft followed busulfan-fludarabine conditioning, with cyclophosphamide on days +3 and +4. This clone appeared many times. What it binds is unknown. Assay used: immunoSEQ multiplex PCR; TCRdb lists only in-frame clones, some missing. Sampling found almost 5,500 clones, none seen once. Notes on the study in general: Later post-transplant blood repertoires were often dominated by donor CD8+ memory clones. Recipient CMV seropositivity and CMV reactivation strongly tracked TRB clonality. Skin or GI-infiltrating T cells shared few TRB sequences with blood.

From germline, CDR1 is SQVTM and CDR2 ANQGSEA. V shed 6 bases and J shed 1 base, with 15 bases lying between them. The CDR3 extends over 14 amino acids. Here the sequenced sample was PBMCs, taken 350 to 400 days after allogeneic stem cell transplant with posttransplant cyclophosphamide. The chain recombines TRBV29-1 with TRBJ1-1; D may be TRBD1 (5 bases). The source is a male patient aged 60-70 years who received an allogeneic stem cell transplant from a related donor, was CMV-positive, and had acute GVHD only. Some T cells may be graft donor cells. CDR3 residues: CSVSYGQGNTEAFF. CDR3 bases: TGCAGCGTGAGCTATGGGCAGGGGAACACTGAAGCTTTCTTT.